The T cell receptor beta chain described here comes from a study of T cells expressing NK-cell markers. About the study: Seven of the eight sequenced donors were classified as HCMV-seropositive, and one was classified as seronegative.

There are 14 residues in the CDR3. Germline V lookup: CDR1 SEHNR, CDR2 FQNEAQ (reference sequence). No DNA is given; TCRdb re-called the 5' RACE reads and lists each CDR3 protein once. Its listing shows 200,000 to 300,000 distinct CDR3 sequences. The chain has TRBV7-9 and TRBJ1-1. Sequencing was performed on blood T cells: a sorted CD56 or NKG2C T cell subset, CD4+ or CD8+ T cells, or bulk PBMC T cells (not recorded which). This receptor was taken from a man between 18 and 29 years old in good health. CDR3 protein: CASSHGTSFTEAFF. Full variable domain (rest looked up from reference TRBV7-9 and TRBJ1-1): DTGVSQNPRHKITKRGQNVTFRCDPISEHNRLYWYRQTLGQGPEFLTYFQNEAQLEKSRLLSDRFSAERPKGSFSTLEIQRTEQGDSAMYLCASSHGTSFTEAFFGQGTRLTVV.